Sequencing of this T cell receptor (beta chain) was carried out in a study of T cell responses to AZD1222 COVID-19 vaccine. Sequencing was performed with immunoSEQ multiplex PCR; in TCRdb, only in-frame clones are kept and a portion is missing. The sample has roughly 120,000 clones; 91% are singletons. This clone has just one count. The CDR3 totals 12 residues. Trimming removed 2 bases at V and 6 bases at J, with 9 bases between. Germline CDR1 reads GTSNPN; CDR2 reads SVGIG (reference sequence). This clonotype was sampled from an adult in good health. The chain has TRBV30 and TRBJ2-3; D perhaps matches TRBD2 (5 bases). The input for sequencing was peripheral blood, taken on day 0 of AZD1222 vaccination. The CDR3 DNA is TGTGCCTGGAGTCCTCGGGGTGATACGCAGTATTTT. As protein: CAWSPRGDTQYF.